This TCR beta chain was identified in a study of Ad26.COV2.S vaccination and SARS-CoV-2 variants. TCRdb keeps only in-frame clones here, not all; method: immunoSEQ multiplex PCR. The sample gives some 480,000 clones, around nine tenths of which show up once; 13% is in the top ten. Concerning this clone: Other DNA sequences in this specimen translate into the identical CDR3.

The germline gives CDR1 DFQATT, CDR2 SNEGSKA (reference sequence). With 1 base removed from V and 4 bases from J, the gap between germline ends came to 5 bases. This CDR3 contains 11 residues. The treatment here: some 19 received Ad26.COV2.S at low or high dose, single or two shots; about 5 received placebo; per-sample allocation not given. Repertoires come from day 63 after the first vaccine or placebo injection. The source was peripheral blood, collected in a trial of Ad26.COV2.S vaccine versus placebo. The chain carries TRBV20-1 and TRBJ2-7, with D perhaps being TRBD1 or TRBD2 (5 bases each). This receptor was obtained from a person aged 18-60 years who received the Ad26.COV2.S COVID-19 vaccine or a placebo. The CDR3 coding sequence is TGCAGTGCTAGAGGGGGGTACGAGCAGTACTTC. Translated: CSARGGYEQYF.